The present T cell receptor (beta chain) was sequenced within a study of identical twins. Study-level points and caveats: Monozygotic twins shared more out-of-frame TCR alpha than recombination models predicted.

The CDR3 has 13 residues. Trimming pared 6 bases from V and 5 bases from J, leaving 11 bases between. CDR1 is ENHRY, CDR2 SYGVKD, per germline. On this clonotype itself: Antigen: not known.

MiXCR was run by TCRdb on the 5' RACE reads, yielding one entry per CDR3 protein. The sample shows about 240,000 distinct CDR3 sequences, about 13% of them seen only once. The data were also submitted as part of a second study, on yellow fever vaccine responses in identical twins. Turning to that study: Each twin's T cell response to the vaccine was reported to look partly convergent and partly personalized.

V and J are TRBV10-3 and TRBJ2-1, with D possibly TRBD1 on 6 matching bases. Sequenced: memory (CD45RO+) T cells sorted from blood. This clonotype was obtained from a woman in her late teens or twenties in good health. CDR3 nucleotide sequence: TGTGCCATCAGGAGGACAGAAGACAATGAGCAGTTCTTC. It specifies CAIRRTEDNEQFF.